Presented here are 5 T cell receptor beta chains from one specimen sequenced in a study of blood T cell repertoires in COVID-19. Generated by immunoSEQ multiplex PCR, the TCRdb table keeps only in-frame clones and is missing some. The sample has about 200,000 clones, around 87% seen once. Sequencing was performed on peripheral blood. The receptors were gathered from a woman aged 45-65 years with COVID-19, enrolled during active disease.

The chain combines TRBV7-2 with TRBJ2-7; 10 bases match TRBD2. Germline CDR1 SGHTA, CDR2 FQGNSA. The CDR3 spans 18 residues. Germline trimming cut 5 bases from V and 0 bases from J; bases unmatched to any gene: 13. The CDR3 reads CASSPRTGSGGPSYEQYF. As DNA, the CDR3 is TGTGCCAGCAGCCCCCGAACGGGTAGCGGGGGGCCCTCCTACGAGCAGTACTTC.

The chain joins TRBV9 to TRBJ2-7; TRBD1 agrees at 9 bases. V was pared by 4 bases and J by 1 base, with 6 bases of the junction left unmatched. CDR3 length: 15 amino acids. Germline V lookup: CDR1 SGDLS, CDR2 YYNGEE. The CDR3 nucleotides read TGTGCCAGCAGCACCCGACAGGGGGGTTCCTACGAGCAGTACTTC. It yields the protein CASSTRQGGSYEQYF.

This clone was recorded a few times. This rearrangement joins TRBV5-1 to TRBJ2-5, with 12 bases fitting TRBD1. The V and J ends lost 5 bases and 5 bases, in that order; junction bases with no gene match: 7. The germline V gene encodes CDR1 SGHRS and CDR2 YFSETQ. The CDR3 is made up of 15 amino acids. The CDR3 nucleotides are TGCGCCAGCAGACGGGACAGGGGGCCAAGGGAGACCCAGTACTTC. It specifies CASRRDRGPRETQYF.

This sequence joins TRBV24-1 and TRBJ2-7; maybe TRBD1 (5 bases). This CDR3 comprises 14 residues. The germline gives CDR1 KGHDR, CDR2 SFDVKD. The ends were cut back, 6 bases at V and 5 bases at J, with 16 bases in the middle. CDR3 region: CATSWGPTSHEQYV. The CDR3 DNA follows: TGTGCCACCAGTTGGGGCCCGACGTCCCACGAGCAGTACGTC.

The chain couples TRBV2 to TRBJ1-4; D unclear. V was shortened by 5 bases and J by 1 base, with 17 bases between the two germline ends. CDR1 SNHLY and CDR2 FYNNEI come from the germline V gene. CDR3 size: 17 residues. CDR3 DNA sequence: TGTGCCAGCAGTCCAAGATACCCAGTTGAAACTAATGAAAAACTGTTTTTT. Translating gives CASSPRYPVETNEKLFF.